Listed here are 27 T cell receptor beta chains from one sample, sequenced in a study of CD8 T cells in Susac syndrome. Reverse transcription of roughly 0.5 to 1 ug RNA was carried out with random hexamers. TCRdb reprocessed the immunoSEQ multiplex PCR reads via MiXCR and lists one record per CDR3 protein. The table includes about 210,000 distinct CDR3 sequences, 95% detected once. The sample consisted of CD4+ T cells from PBMCs. The receptor set was obtained from a human donor with multiple sclerosis.

V gene TRBV18 combines with J gene TRBJ1-5; D might be TRBD1 (5 bases). This CDR3 has 15 amino acids. Trimming removed 2 bases at V and 9 bases at J, with 17 bases between. The germline V gene encodes CDR1 KGHSH and CDR2 LQKENI. The CDR3 sequence: CASSPNEGVYSPQHF. For the CDR3, the DNA is TGTGCCAGCTCACCAAATGAAGGGGTGTACTCGCCCCAGCATTTT.

V gene TRBV5-4 combines with J gene TRBJ2-7; D tentatively fits TRBD1 or TRBD2 (7 bases each). Trimming took 2 bases from V and 1 from J, leaving 22 bases between them. Per the germline V gene, CDR1 is SGHNT and CDR2 is YYREEE (reference sequence). This CDR3 has 18 amino acids. In DNA form, the CDR3 reads TGTGCCAGCAGCTTCGTGGCAGGGGGTCTGCGGGGGTCCTACGAGCAGTACTTC. Its protein product is CASSFVAGGLRGSYEQYF.

The chain employs TRBV30 and TRBJ2-7, with 7 bases lining up with TRBD2. The V gene end was trimmed by 1 base and the J gene end by 3 bases; junction bases not matched to a gene: 0. In germline, CDR1 is GTSNPN, CDR2 SVGIG (reference sequence). This CDR3 is 12 amino acids long. CDR3 in amino acids: CAWSGTSYEQYF. As DNA, the CDR3 is TGTGCCTGGAGTGGGACTAGCTACGAGCAGTACTTC.

The chain uses TRBV27 and TRBJ2-5; maybe TRBD2 (5 bases). CDR1 is MNHEY and CDR2 is SMNVEV in the germline V gene (reference sequence). Deletions cut 3 bases from V and 4 bases from J, with 9 bases between. The CDR3 covers 13 residues. The CDR3 DNA reads TGTGCCAGCAGTTTCTGGGGAGTAGAGACCCAGTACTTC. Protein product: CASSFWGVETQYF.

V usage is TRBV12-3 or TRBV12-4 and J usage is TRBJ1-5; D is perhaps TRBD1 (6 bases). Between the trimmed V and J ends, which lost 1 base and 4 bases, there was a span of 11 bases. The CDR3 length is 15 residues. The CDR3 spells CASSLGAGQNQPQHF. CDR3 in DNA: TGTGCCAGCAGTTTAGGGGCGGGACAAAATCAGCCCCAGCATTTT.

V and J are TRBV11-1 and TRBJ2-1, with TRBD1 matching over 9 bases. The CDR3 extends over 15 amino acids. CDR1 is SGHAT and CDR2 is FQDESV in the germline V gene (reference sequence). The V gene end was trimmed by 5 bases and the J gene end by 8 bases; junction bases not matched to a gene: 10. The CDR3 reads CASSLQTGGIDEQFF. The CDR3 coding sequence is TGTGCCAGCAGCCTCCAGACAGGGGGAATCGATGAGCAGTTCTTC.

J is TRBJ1-5 and V is TRBV12-3 or TRBV12-4; 9 nucleotides agree with TRBD1. This CDR3 contains 14 residues. V was clipped by 6 bases and J by 5 bases; unmatched bases: 5. CDR3 bases: TGTGCCAGCAGGGGGACAGGGTTCGATCAGCCCCAGCATTTT. This sequence encodes CASRGTGFDQPQHF.

The chain recombines TRBV3-1 with TRBJ2-7, with D tentatively TRBD2 (5 bases). V gave up 8 bases and J gave up 4 bases, with 18 bases separating them. The CDR3 contains 14 residues. Germline values: CDR1 LGHDT, CDR2 YNNKEL (reference sequence). In DNA, the CDR3 is TGTGCCAGCGGACTCCAGAAAGGAGGTTACGAGCAGTACTTC. It translates to CASGLQKGGYEQYF.

The chain recombines TRBV3-1 with TRBJ2-2; possible D gene TRBD1, 6 bases. The germline CDR1 and CDR2 sequences are LGHDT and YNNKEL (reference sequence). V lost 2 bases and J lost 5, with 18 bases in between. This CDR3 is 17 amino acids long. Here the CDR3 reads CASSQLGATGRTGELFF. The DNA of the CDR3 is TGTGCCAGCAGCCAACTCGGGGCCACAGGGAGAACCGGGGAGCTGTTTTTT.

The J gene is TRBJ1-2, the V gene TRBV7-9; D remains ambiguous. Trimming took off 1 base at V and 7 bases at J, with 4 bases between the two ends. CDR1 and CDR2 (germline): SEHNR, FQNEAQ (reference sequence). The CDR3 spans 11 residues. The CDR3 loop is CASSLDRGYTF. CDR3 coding DNA: TGTGCCAGCAGCTTAGATCGTGGCTACACCTTC.

CDR3 sequence: CSIRDSGLANYGYTF. The DNA of the CDR3 is TGCAGCATCCGGGACAGCGGTCTAGCTAACTATGGCTACACCTTC. The rearrangement uses TRBV29-1 and TRBJ1-2, with TRBD1 matching 7 bases. The trim removed 8 bases at V and 0 bases at J, leaving 12 bases unmatched. CDR1 and CDR2 (germline): SQVTM, ANQGSEA. The CDR3 has 15 residues. The variable domain in full, completed from reference TRBV29-1 and TRBJ1-2, reads SAVISQKPSRDICQRGTSLTIQCQVDSQVTMMFWYRQQPGQSLTLIATANQGSEATYESGFVIDKFPISRPNLTFSTLTVSNMSPEDSSIYLCSIRDSGLANYGYTFGSGTRLTVV.

The chain is built from TRBV6-5 and TRBJ2-5; no reliable D call. CDR1 MNHEY and CDR2 SVGAGI come from the germline V gene. The length of the CDR3 is 16 residues. Trimming stripped 0 bases from V and 4 bases from J, with 15 bases between. CDR3 in DNA: TGTGCCAGCAGTTACTCGAATTTTAAGCGTCGAGAGACCCAGTACTTC. It is translated as CASSYSNFKRRETQYF.

This clonotype was found a few times. The genes are TRBV11-2 and TRBJ1-3, with 9 bases matching TRBD1. Germline values: CDR1 SGHAT, CDR2 FQNNGV. With V trimmed by 4 bases and J by 4 bases, 8 bases remained unmatched. The CDR3 spans 16 residues. In nucleotides, the CDR3 is TGTGCCAGCAGCTCAAGCACAGGGGGCTTCGGAAACACCATATATTTT. It encodes CASSSSTGGFGNTIYF.

The V gene is TRBV15, the J gene TRBJ1-5, with unresolved D. Trimming removed 4 bases from V and 4 bases from J, with 8 bases in between. The CDR3 loop spans 13 amino acids. CDR1 LNHNV and CDR2 YYDKDF come from the germline V gene (reference sequence). CDR3 loop: CATSKGLNQPQHF. The DNA of the CDR3 is TGTGCCACCAGCAAAGGGCTAAATCAGCCCCAGCATTTT.

The rearrangement links TRBV5-8 to TRBJ2-4; a possible D gene is TRBD1 (5 bases). CDR1 is SGHTS and CDR2 is YDEGEE in the germline V gene. The CDR3 totals 16 residues. With 4 bases removed from V and 2 bases from J, the gap between germline ends came to 16 bases. The CDR3 DNA is TGTGCCAGCAGCCCAGGACATCCTGGGTCCAAAAACATTCAGTACTTC. Translated, it gives CASSPGHPGSKNIQYF.

This chain uses TRBV29-1 with TRBJ2-3; 10 bases are shared with TRBD2. CDR3 length: 21 amino acids. Germline CDR1 reads SQVTM; CDR2 reads ANQGSEA. J lost 1 base, V lost 2 bases, and 21 bases had no gene match. The CDR3 DNA sequence: TGCAGCGTTGAACGGATTCTAGGACTAGCGGACCCTCCAAAGCGCACAGATACGCAGTATTTT. It encodes CSVERILGLADPPKRTDTQYF.

The chain joins TRBV5-1 to TRBJ1-6, with 7 nucleotides matching TRBD1. The V gene end was trimmed by 2 bases and the J gene end by 14 bases; junction bases not matched to a gene: 7. The CDR3 is 13 residues long. Germline V CDR1 and CDR2: SGHRS, YFSETQ. As DNA, the CDR3 is TGCGCCAGCAGCTTCGCACAGGGGAATTCCCTCCACTTT. It is translated as CASSFAQGNSLHF. Combining the CDR3 with reference TRBV5-1 and TRBJ1-6 gives the whole variable domain KAGVTQTPRYLIKTRGQQVTLSCSPISGHRSVSWYQQTPGQGLQFLFEYFSETQRNKGNFPGRFSGRQFSNSRSEMNVSTLELGDSALYLCASSFAQGNSLHFGNGTRLTVT.

The J gene is TRBJ1-4, the V gene TRBV4-1; D gene ambiguous. This CDR3 has 17 amino acids. V gave up 7 bases and J gave up 0 bases, with 18 bases separating them. Germline loops: CDR1 MGHRA, CDR2 YSYEKL. The DNA for the CDR3 is TGCGCCAGCATGGAAGGAAGAGGGAAGTCAACTAATGAAAAACTGTTTTTT. Translating it yields CASMEGRGKSTNEKLFF.

The chain has TRBV12-3 or TRBV12-4 and TRBJ2-3, with 8 bases fitting TRBD2. The CDR3 extends over 14 amino acids. The V gene end was trimmed by 6 bases and the J gene end by 6 bases; junction bases not matched to a gene: 8. The CDR3 region is CASRNGGAFDTQYF. In DNA form, the CDR3 reads TGTGCCAGCAGGAACGGGGGGGCTTTTGATACGCAGTATTTT.

This sequence joins TRBV9 and TRBJ2-3, with TRBD2 matching 7 bases. Losses at the gene ends were 0 bases for V and 0 bases for J; bases not matched to a gene: 7. From germline, CDR1 is SGDLS and CDR2 YYNGEE. The CDR3 covers 17 residues. CDR3 nucleotides: TGTGCCAGCAGCGTAGTTAGCGGGTATACTAGCACAGATACGCAGTATTTT. This translates into CASSVVSGYTSTDTQYF. Supplemented by reference TRBV9 and TRBJ2-3, the full variable domain reads DSGVTQTPKHLITATGQRVTLRCSPRSGDLSVYWYQQSLDQGLQFLIQYYNGEERAKGNILERFSAQQFPDLHSELNLSSLELGDSALYFCASSVVSGYTSTDTQYFGPGTRLTVL.

This sequence joins TRBV29-1 and TRBJ2-7; D is unresolved. CDR3 length: 13 amino acids. Germline values: CDR1 SQVTM, CDR2 ANQGSEA. Trimming stripped 4 bases from V and 1 base from J, with 11 bases between. The DNA of the CDR3 is TGCAGCGTTGTTTTGTACAAATCCTACGAGCAGTACTTC. This gives the protein CSVVLYKSYEQYF.

The rearrangement joins TRBV12-3 or TRBV12-4 to TRBJ2-7; tentatively, D is TRBD1 or TRBD2 (5 bases each). The CDR3 is 15 residues long. Trimming removed 5 bases from V and 5 bases from J, with 19 bases in between. The CDR3 spells CASSLRRDLGHEQYF. DNA of the CDR3: TGTGCCAGCAGTCTCCGACGGGACCTCGGGCACGAGCAGTACTTC.

J is TRBJ2-2 and V is TRBV30; D uncertain. V was clipped by 0 bases and J by 2 bases, with 7 bases between them. The V gene's germline CDR1 is GTSNPN and CDR2 SVGIG (reference sequence). This CDR3 has 14 residues. The CDR3 DNA reads as TGTGCCTGGAGTGTACAGAGTAACACCGGGGAGCTGTTTTTT. It yields the protein CAWSVQSNTGELFF.

The J gene is TRBJ2-3, the V gene TRBV4-1; D not resolved. The CDR3 is 15 amino acids. Looked up from germline, CDR1 is MGHRA and CDR2 is YSYEKL. V lost 1 base and J lost 2, with 10 bases in between. In nucleotides, the CDR3 is TGCGCCAGCAGCCAAGGACTGCCTTACACAGATACGCAGTATTTT. This translates into CASSQGLPYTDTQYF.

This sequence joins TRBV20-1 and TRBJ1-1; D ambiguous. Trimming stripped 0 bases from V and 8 bases from J, with 13 bases between. The CDR3 covers 13 residues. Germline V gene sequence: CDR1 DFQATT, CDR2 SNEGSKA (reference sequence). CDR3 bases: TGCAGTGCTAGAGACAACTGGGAGACGGAAGCTTTCTTT. It is translated as CSARDNWETEAFF.

V gene TRBV6-6 combines with J gene TRBJ2-1, with a weak D call TRBD1 (5 bases). Between the trimmed V and J ends, which lost 3 bases and 10 bases, there was a span of 10 bases. CDR3 length: 12 residues. Germline CDR1 and CDR2: MNHNY and SVGAGI (reference sequence). The CDR3 is CASSYVGPEQFF. The CDR3, as DNA: TGTGCCAGCAGTTATGTGGGGCCAGAGCAGTTCTTC.

The chain uses TRBV12-3 or TRBV12-4 and TRBJ2-7, with a tentative D call TRBD2 (5 bases). There are 13 residues in the CDR3. V gave up 5 bases and J gave up 1 base, with 9 bases separating them. This chain's CDR3 is CASSPGKSYEQYF. CDR3 bases: TGTGCCAGCAGTCCGGGGAAGTCCTACGAGCAGTACTTC.